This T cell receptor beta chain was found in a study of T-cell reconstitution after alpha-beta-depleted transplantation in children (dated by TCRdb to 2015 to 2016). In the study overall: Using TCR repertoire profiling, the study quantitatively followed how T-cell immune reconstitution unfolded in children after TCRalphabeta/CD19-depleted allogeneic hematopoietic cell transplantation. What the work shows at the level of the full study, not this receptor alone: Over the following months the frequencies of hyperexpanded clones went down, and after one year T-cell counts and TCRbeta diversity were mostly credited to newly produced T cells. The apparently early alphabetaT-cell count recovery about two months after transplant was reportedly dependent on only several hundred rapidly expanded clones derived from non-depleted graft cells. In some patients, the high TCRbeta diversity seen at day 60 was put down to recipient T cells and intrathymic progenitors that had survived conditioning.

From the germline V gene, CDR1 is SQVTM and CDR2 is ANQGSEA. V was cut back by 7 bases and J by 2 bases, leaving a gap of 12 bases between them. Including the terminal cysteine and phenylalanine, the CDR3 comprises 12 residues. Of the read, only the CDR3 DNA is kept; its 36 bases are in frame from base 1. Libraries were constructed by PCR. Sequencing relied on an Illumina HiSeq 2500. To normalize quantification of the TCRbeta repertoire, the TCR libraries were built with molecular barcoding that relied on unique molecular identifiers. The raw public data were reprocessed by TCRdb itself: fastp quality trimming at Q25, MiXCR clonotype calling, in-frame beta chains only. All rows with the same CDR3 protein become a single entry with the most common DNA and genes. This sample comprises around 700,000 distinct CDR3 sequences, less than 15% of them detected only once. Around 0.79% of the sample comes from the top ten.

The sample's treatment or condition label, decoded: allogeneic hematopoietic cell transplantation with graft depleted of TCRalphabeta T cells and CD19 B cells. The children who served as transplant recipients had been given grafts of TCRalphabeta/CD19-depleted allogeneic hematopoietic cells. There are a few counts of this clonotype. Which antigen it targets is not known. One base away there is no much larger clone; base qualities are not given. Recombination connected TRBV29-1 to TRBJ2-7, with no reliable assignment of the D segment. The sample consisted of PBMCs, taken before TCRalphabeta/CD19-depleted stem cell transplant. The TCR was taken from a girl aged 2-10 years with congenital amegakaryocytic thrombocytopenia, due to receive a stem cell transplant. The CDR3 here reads CSGIDSAYEQYF. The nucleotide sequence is TGCAGCGGGATTGACTCCGCCTACGAGCAGTACTTC.